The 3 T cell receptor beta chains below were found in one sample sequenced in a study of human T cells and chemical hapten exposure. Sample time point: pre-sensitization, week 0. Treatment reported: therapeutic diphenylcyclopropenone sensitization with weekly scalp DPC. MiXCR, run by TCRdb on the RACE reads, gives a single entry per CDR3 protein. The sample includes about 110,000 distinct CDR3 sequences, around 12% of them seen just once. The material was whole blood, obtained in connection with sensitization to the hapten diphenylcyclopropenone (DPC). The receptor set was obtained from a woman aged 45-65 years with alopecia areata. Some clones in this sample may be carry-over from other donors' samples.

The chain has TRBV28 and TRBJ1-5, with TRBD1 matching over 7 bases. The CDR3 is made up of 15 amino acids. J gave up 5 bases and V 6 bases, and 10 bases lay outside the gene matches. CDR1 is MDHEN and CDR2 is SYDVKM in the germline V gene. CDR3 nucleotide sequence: TGTGCCAGCAGCAAAAGGGGGCTAAGAGATCAGCCCCAGCATTTT. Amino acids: CASSKRGLRDQPQHF.

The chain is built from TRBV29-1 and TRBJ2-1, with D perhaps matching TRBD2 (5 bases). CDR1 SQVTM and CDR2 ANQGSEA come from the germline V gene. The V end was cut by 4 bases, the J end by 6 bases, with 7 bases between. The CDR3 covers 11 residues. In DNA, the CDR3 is TGCAGCGTTGTACTAGTCAATGAGCAGTTCTTC. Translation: CSVVLVNEQFF.

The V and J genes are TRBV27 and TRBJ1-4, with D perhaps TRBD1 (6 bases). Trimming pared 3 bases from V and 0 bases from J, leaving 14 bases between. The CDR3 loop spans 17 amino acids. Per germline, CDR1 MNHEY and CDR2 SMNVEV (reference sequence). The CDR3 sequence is CASSLGNYRATNEKLFF. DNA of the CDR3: TGTGCCAGCAGTTTGGGAAACTACAGGGCAACTAATGAAAAACTGTTTTTT.